This passage covers 16 T cell receptor beta chains from one sample sequenced in a study of post-analysis software for immune sequencing data. Study findings and constraints: Higher frequency in patients than in controls was seen for several TRBV segments, with TRBV5-6, TRBV5-1 and TRBV20-1 among them.

Researchers reported that TCR beta cDNA libraries carried unique molecular identifiers. TCRdb independently ran MiXCR on the PCR reads; one entry per CDR3 protein. Altogether about 200,000 distinct CDR3 sequences are present, 25% to 30% being singletons, with the ten largest covering roughly 3.5%. No antigen is known for these receptors. The sample comprised blood. The receptors derive from a girl younger than 18 with multiple sclerosis.

This clonotype was observed many times. The V and J genes are TRBV6-5 and TRBJ1-2; maybe TRBD1 (6 bases). Germline CDR1 MNHEY, CDR2 SVGAGI. Trimming took 7 bases from V and 2 from J, leaving 17 bases between them. The CDR3 is made up of 15 amino acids. In nucleotides, the CDR3 is TGTGCCAGCACAAAATCTGGGGGGCAGAACTATGGCTACACCTTC. Protein sequence: CASTKSGGQNYGYTF.

This clonotype came up many times. The rearrangement uses TRBV3-1 and TRBJ2-5; no clear D. The V and J ends lost 1 base and 0 bases respectively, with 3 bases between them. Germline CDR1 reads LGHDT; CDR2 reads YNNKEL (reference sequence). The CDR3 spans 13 residues. In DNA form, the CDR3 reads TGTGCCAGCAGCCAAGGAAACCAAGAGACCCAGTACTTC. It is translated as CASSQGNQETQYF.

In its sample, this clonotype was seen many times. This chain links TRBV11-2 with TRBJ2-3, with D possibly matching TRBD1 (6 bases). The CDR3 covers 15 residues. Germline V gene sequence: CDR1 SGHAT, CDR2 FQNNGV. Deletions cut 3 bases from V and 4 bases from J, with 14 bases between. This CDR3 reads CASSLVSGAADTQYF. The CDR3 DNA sequence: TGTGCCAGCAGCTTGGTCTCAGGGGCGGCAGATACGCAGTATTTT.

This clonotype was counted at least ten times. The chain links TRBV11-3 to TRBJ2-1, with D uncertain. Germline-derived CDR1 and CDR2 are SGHNT and YENEEA. V dropped 0 bases and J dropped 6 bases, with 12 bases sitting between them. The CDR3 extends over 15 amino acids. The CDR3 is CASSLESVAPNEQFF. CDR3 in DNA: TGTGCCAGCAGCTTAGAATCGGTTGCCCCCAATGAGCAGTTCTTC.

This clonotype was counted at least ten times. The V and J genes are TRBV20-1 and TRBJ2-3; 9 bases agree with TRBD2. Germline assignment: CDR1 DFQATT and CDR2 SNEGSKA (reference sequence). This CDR3 has 17 amino acids. V was pared by 5 bases and J by 3 bases, with 15 bases of the junction left unmatched. CDR3 protein: CSAEGRGGTPSTDTQYF. In DNA form, the CDR3 reads TGCAGTGCTGAGGGGCGGGGGGGCACGCCGAGTACAGATACGCAGTATTTT.

This clonotype was observed at least ten times. The rearrangement links TRBV20-1 to TRBJ2-4, with 9 bases that match TRBD2. CDR3 size: 13 residues. Germline V gene data show CDR1 as DFQATT and CDR2 as SNEGSKA (reference sequence). In DNA form, the CDR3 reads TGCGGAGGGGATAGCGGGAGTAGACACATTCAGTACTTC. It codes for CGGDSGSRHIQYF.

In its sample, this clonotype was seen many times. The chain recombines TRBV7-2 with TRBJ2-7, with 7 bases matching TRBD2. This CDR3 comprises 15 residues. Germline V gene lookup returns CDR1 SGHTA and CDR2 FQGNSA. Trimming took 1 base from V and 6 from J; bases not matched to a gene: 9. CDR3 sequence: CASSLDGLGSAEQYF. The CDR3 nucleotides read TGTGCCAGCAGCTTAGATGGACTAGGATCCGCCGAGCAGTACTTC.

The chain has TRBV25-1 and TRBJ2-3; weak D call: TRBD1 (6 bases). Germline V gene data show CDR1 as MGHDK and CDR2 as SYGVNS. The CDR3 loop spans 13 amino acids. Trimming removed 4 bases at V and 7 bases at J, with 12 bases between. The CDR3 coding sequence is TGTGCCAGCAGTGGACCTGGGACAAATACGCAGTATTTT. It encodes CASSGPGTNTQYF. Full variable domain (rest looked up from reference TRBV25-1 and TRBJ2-3): EADIYQTPRYLVIGTGKKITLECSQTMGHDKMYWYQQDPGMELHLIHYSYGVNSTEKGDLSSESTVSRIRTEHFPLTLESARPSHTSQYLCASSGPGTNTQYFGPGTRLTVL.

This clonotype was observed at least ten times. The CDR3 reads CASTKNPDIFNYGYTF. The CDR3 bases are TGTGCCAGCACCAAGAATCCGGACATTTTTAACTATGGCTACACCTTC. This sequence joins TRBV12-3 or TRBV12-4 and TRBJ1-2; D is possibly TRBD1 (5 bases). The V and J ends lost 7 bases and 1 base respectively, with 19 bases between them. The CDR3 loop spans 16 amino acids.

This chain uses TRBV21-1 with TRBJ2-6; TRBD1, the table's D call, was not compared with the DNA. TRBV21-1 is an annotated pseudogene. The CDR3 totals 19 residues. The CDR3 protein is CASSEDDSRNHSGANVLTF. DNA of the CDR3: TGTGCCAGCAGCGAAGATGACAGTAGGAACCACTCTGGGGCCAACGTCCTGACTTTC.

Remarks on this clonotype: The junction does not match germline at one end; this may be a read error. The rearrangement links TRBV6-6 to TRBJ1-2; weak D call: TRBD1 (6 bases). The germline V gene has CDR1 MNHNY and CDR2 SVGAGI (reference sequence). The CDR3 runs to 14 residues. In DNA, the CDR3 is TGTGCCAGCAGTTACTCGGACAGCGTATATGGCCACACCTTC. Its translation is CASSYSDSVYGHTF.

The rearrangement joins TRBV7-3 to TRBJ1-1; tentative D call: TRBD1 (6 bases). The CDR3 runs to 16 residues. Germline V gene lookup returns CDR1 SGHTA and CDR2 FQGTGA. V lost 5 bases and J lost 3, with 19 bases in between. The CDR3 reads CASSPGTGGQYTEAFF. CDR3 sequence (DNA): TGTGCCAGCAGCCCCGGGACTGGGGGGCAGTACACTGAAGCTTTCTTT.

This clonotype was counted between two and nine times. This chain connects TRBV27 to TRBJ1-1; TRBD1 is a possible D gene (5 bases). The CDR3 is 12 residues long. The germline V gene has CDR1 MNHEY and CDR2 SMNVEV (reference sequence). V was shortened by 2 bases and J by 11 bases, with 12 bases between the two germline ends. This CDR3 is CASSLRGARAFF. The DNA for the CDR3 is TGTGCCAGCAGTTTAAGAGGGGCGCGCGCTTTCTTT.

This clonotype was recorded a few times. At one end the junction does not follow the germline gene, possibly because of a read error. This chain connects TRBV5-1 to TRBJ2-5, with D possibly being TRBD1 (5 bases). CDR1 is SGHRS and CDR2 is YFSETQ in the germline V gene. The CDR3 runs to 14 residues. As DNA, the CDR3 is TGCGCCAGCGGCTTGGGCAGGGCCCAGGAGACCCAGTACTTC. Amino acids: CASGLGRAQETQYF.

This clonotype was recorded at least ten times. The rearrangement uses TRBV6-5 and TRBJ1-2, with D unresolved. The CDR3 has 14 residues. The V gene's germline CDR1 is MNHEY and CDR2 SVGAGI. V gave up 6 bases and J gave up 1 base, with 12 bases separating them. CDR3 in amino acids: CASRAPGVNYGYTF. DNA for the CDR3: TGTGCCAGCAGGGCCCCCGGGGTTAACTATGGCTACACCTTC.

The V gene is TRBV7-2, the J gene TRBJ1-6; 7 bases match TRBD1. CDR1 and CDR2 (germline): SGHTA, FQGNSA. Unmatched junction bases numbered 11, after V lost 6 bases and J lost 12 bases. The length of the CDR3 is 14 residues. The CDR3: CASRPDGTALPLHF. For the CDR3, the DNA is TGTGCCAGCAGACCAGACGGGACAGCTTTACCCCTCCACTTT.